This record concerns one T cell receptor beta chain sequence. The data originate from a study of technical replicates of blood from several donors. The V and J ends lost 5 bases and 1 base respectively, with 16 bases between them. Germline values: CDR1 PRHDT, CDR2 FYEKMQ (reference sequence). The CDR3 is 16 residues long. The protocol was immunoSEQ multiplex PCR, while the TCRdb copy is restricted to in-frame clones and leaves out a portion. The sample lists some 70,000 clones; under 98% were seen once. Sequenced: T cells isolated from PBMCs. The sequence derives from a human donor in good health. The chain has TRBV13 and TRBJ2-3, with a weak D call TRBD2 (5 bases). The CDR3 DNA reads TGTGCCAGCAGCGACGGCGGAGGCTATGGCACAGATACGCAGTATTTT. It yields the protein CASSDGGGYGTDTQYF.